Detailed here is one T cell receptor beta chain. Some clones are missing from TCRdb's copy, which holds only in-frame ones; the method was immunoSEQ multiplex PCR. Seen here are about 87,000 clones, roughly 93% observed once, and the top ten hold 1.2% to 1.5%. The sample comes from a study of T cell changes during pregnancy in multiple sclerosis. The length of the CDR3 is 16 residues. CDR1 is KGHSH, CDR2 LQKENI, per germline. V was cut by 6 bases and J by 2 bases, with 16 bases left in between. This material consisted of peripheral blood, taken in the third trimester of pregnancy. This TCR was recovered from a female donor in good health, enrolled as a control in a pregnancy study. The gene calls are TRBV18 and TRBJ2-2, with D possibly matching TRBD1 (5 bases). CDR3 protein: CASSTTLTGNTGELFF. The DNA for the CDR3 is TGTGCCAGCTCCACCACTCTCACAGGCAACACCGGGGAGCTGTTTTTT.